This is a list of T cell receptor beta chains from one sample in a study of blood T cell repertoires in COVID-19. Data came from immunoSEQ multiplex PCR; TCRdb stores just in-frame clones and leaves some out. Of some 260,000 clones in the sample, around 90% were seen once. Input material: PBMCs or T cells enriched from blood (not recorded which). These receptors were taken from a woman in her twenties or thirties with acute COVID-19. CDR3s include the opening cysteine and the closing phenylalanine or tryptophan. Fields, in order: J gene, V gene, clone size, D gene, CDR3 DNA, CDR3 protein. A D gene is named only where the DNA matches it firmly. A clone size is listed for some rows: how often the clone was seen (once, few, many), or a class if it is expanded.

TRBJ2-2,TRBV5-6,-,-,TGTGCCAGCAGCTTGGCCGGGTCGAACACCGGGGAGCTGTTTTTT,CASSLAGSNTGELFF
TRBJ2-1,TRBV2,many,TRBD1,TGTGCCAGCAGTGACCGGGACAGGGGCGAGTACAATGAGCAGTTCTTC,CASSDRDRGEYNEQFF
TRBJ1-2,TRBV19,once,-,TGTGCCAGTAGTACGGGTGGGGCGGGGAACTATGGCTACACCTTC,CASSTGGAGNYGYTF
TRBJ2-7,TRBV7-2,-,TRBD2,TGTGCCAGCAGCTTCTCTAGCGGGAGTTCCTACGAGCAGTACTTC,CASSFSSGSSYEQYF
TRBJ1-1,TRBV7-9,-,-,TGTGCCAGCAGCTTATCCTTGAGGGCAACGAACACTGAAGCTTTCTTT,CASSLSLRATNTEAFF
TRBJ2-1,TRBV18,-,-,TGTGCCAGCTCAACCATACAGCAATTCAACTACAATGAGCAGTTCTTC,CASSTIQQFNYNEQFF
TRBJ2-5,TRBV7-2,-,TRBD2,TGTGCCAGCAGCCCCGGGACTAGCGGGAAAGAGACCCAGTACTTC,CASSPGTSGKETQYF
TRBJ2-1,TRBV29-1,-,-,TGCAGCGTTGAAGGTCCGGGGAATGAGCAGTTCTTC,CSVEGPGNEQFF
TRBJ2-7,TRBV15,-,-,TGTGCCACCAGGAAATATCGCGGGGTTGAGGACGAGCAGTACTTC,CATRKYRGVEDEQYF
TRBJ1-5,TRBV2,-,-,TGTGCCAGCAGTGAAGCGTATTATAGCAATCAGCCCCAGCATTTT,CASSEAYYSNQPQHF
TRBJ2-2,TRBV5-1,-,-,TGCGCCAGCAGCCCGGGGGACGGAGCGAACACCGGGGAGCTGTTTTTT,CASSPGDGANTGELFF
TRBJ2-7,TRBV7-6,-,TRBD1,TGTGCCAGCAGCTCCGAGGCCGCAGGGGGCTACGAGCAGTACTTC,CASSSEAAGGYEQYF
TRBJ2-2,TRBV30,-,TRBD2,TGTGCCTGGGCCGGACTAGCGGTCACCGGGGAGCTGTTTTTT,CAWAGLAVTGELFF
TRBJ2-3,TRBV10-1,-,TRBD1,TGCGCCAGCAGTGTGATACAGGGGGATACGCAGTATTTT,CASSVIQGDTQYF
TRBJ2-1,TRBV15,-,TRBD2,TGTGCCACCAGCCCGTGGGCTAGCGGGATGGATGAGCAGTTCTTC,CATSPWASGMDEQFF
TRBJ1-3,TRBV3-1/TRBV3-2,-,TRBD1,TGTGCCAGCAGCGATTCTCTTTCGGGACAGGGTGGAAACACCATATATTTT,CASSDSLSGQGGNTIYF
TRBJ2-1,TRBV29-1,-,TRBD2,TGCAGCGTCGCGGGGGGGCGCAATGAGCAGTTCTTC,CSVAGGRNEQFF
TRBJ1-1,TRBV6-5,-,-,TGTGCCAGCAGCAGGGCCGATAAGAACACTGAAGCTTTCTTT,CASSRADKNTEAFF